A single sample is the source of the 9 T cell receptor beta chains below, sequenced in a study of response to subunit inactivated influenza vaccine. TCRdb itself ran the RT-PCR reads through MiXCR, one entry per CDR3 protein. The top ten hold 10% to 15% of the sample, which has more than 450,000 distinct CDR3 sequences, roughly 8.2% seen once. The sequenced sample was PBMCs from blood, obtained about 23 months after vaccination. Receptor source: a man between 50 and 69 years old who received an inactivated influenza vaccine.

This chain uses TRBV7-9 with TRBJ1-4; the match to TRBD1 covers 7 bases. Germline V CDR1 and CDR2: SEHNR, FQNEAQ (reference sequence). CDR3 length: 14 residues. CDR3 region: CAGGTGATNEKLFF. The CDR3, as DNA: TGTGCAGGCGGCACAGGGGCAACTAATGAAAAACTGTTTTTT.

This clonotype has more than one count but fewer than ten. The J gene is TRBJ2-6, the V gene TRBV28; D may correspond to TRBD1 or TRBD2 (5 bases each). V lost 6 bases to trimming and J lost 0 bases, with 15 bases between them. Germline V gives CDR1 MDHEN, CDR2 SYDVKM. This CDR3 contains 17 residues. CDR3 sequence: CASSLIGDGSGANVLTF. The CDR3 DNA sequence: TGTGCCAGCAGCCTGATCGGGGACGGCTCTGGGGCCAACGTCCTGACTTTC.

This clonotype was counted between two and nine times. The chain joins TRBV7-2 to TRBJ1-5; possibly TRBD1 for D (6 bases). Looked up from germline, CDR1 is SGHTA and CDR2 is FQGNSA. Trimming stripped 3 bases from V and 1 base from J, with 10 bases between. This CDR3 contains 15 residues. The CDR3 DNA is TGTGCCAGCAGCTTCCAGGGGATGAGCAATCAGCCCCAGCATTTT. This encodes CASSFQGMSNQPQHF. The complete variable domain, with remaining parts taken from reference TRBV7-2 and TRBJ1-5, reads GAGVSQSPSNKVTEKGKDVELRCDPISGHTALYWYRQSLGQGLEFLIYFQGNSAPDKSGLPSDRFSAERTGGSVSTLTIQRTQQEDSAVYLCASSFQGMSNQPQHFGDGTRLSIL.

This chain links TRBV7-9 with TRBJ2-3, with D uncertain. The CDR3 is made up of 14 amino acids. V was shortened by 0 bases and J by 2 bases, with 6 bases between the two germline ends. Germline V CDR1 and CDR2: SEHNR, FQNEAQ (reference sequence). CDR3 sequence (DNA): TGTGCCAGCAGCTTAGCGCGCGACACAGATACGCAGTATTTT. Its protein is CASSLARDTDTQYF. Supplemented by reference TRBV7-9 and TRBJ2-3, the full variable domain reads DTGVSQNPRHKITKRGQNVTFRCDPISEHNRLYWYRQTLGQGPEFLTYFQNEAQLEKSRLLSDRFSAERPKGSFSTLEIQRTEQGDSAMYLCASSLARDTDTQYFGPGTRLTVL.

This clonotype was picked up a small number of times. CDR3 nucleotides: TGCGCCAGCAGCTTCATGACAGGGTCCTACGAGCAGTACTTC. Its translation: CASSFMTGSYEQYF. The gene calls are TRBV5-1 and TRBJ2-7; 7 bases align to TRBD1. Germline V gene sequence: CDR1 SGHRS, CDR2 YFSETQ. The V segment lost 2 bases and the J segment 1 base; nucleotides outside the gene matches: 3. The length of the CDR3 is 14 residues.

Turning to this clonotype: Since a much larger clone is just one base distant, this may be a read error. The V and J genes are TRBV4-3 and TRBJ2-2; weak D call: TRBD2 (6 bases). Trimming shortened V by 4 bases and J by 3 bases, and 15 bases separated the two germline ends. CDR1 and CDR2 (germline): LGHNA, YSLEER. This CDR3 has 16 amino acids. The CDR3 DNA reads TGCGCCAGCAGCCCCACGAGGGGACTTCACACCGGGGAGCTGTTTTTT. As protein: CASSPTRGLHTGELFF.

This clonotype was detected ten times or more. J is TRBJ1-2 and V is TRBV30; maybe TRBD1 (6 bases). V lost 4 bases to trimming and J lost 4 bases, with 19 bases between them. The CDR3 is 15 amino acids. CDR1 is GTSNPN and CDR2 is SVGIG in the germline V gene (reference sequence). CDR3 protein: CAWTSGQSYTYGYTF. CDR3 nucleotide sequence: TGTGCCTGGACCTCTGGACAGAGCTATACCTATGGCTACACCTTC.

The chain combines TRBV27 with TRBJ1-6, with TRBD1 matching 7 bases. With 3 bases clipped from V and 9 bases from J, the junction kept 8 bases outside the gene matches. Per the germline V gene, CDR1 is MNHEY and CDR2 is SMNVEV (reference sequence). The CDR3 consists of 15 residues. The CDR3 nucleotides read TGTGCCAGCAGTTTGCAACAGGGGATGAGTTCACCCCTCCACTTT. Residues: CASSLQQGMSSPLHF.

In this sample, this clonotype turned up a few times. The chain joins TRBV20-1 to TRBJ1-2, with D possibly matching TRBD1 (6 bases). V lost 3 bases to trimming and J lost 8 bases, with 13 bases between them. The germline V gene has CDR1 DFQATT and CDR2 SNEGSKA (reference sequence). This CDR3 has 12 amino acids. CDR3 in amino acids: CSARGQGRGYTF. DNA of the CDR3: TGCAGTGCTAGGGGACAAGGGAGGGGCTACACCTTC.